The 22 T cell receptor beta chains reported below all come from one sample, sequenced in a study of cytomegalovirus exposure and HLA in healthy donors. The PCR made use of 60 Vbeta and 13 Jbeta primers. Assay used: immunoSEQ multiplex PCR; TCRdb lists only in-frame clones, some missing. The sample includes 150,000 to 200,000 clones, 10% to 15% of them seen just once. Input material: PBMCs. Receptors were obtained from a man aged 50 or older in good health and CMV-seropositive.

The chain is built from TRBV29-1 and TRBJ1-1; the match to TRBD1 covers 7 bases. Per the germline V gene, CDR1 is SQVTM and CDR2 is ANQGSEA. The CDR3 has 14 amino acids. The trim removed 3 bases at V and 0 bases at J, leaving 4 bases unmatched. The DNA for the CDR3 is TGCAGCGTTGATAAGACAGGGATGAACACTGAAGCTTTCTTT. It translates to CSVDKTGMNTEAFF.

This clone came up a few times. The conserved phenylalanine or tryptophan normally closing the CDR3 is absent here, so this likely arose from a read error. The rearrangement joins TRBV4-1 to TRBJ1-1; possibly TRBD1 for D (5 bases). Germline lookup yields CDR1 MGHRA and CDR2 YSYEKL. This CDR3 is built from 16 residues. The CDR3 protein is CDSSQEMGQLNTEAFL. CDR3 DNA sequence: TGCGACAGCAGCCAAGAGATGGGGCAGCTGAACACTGAAGCTTTCTTG.

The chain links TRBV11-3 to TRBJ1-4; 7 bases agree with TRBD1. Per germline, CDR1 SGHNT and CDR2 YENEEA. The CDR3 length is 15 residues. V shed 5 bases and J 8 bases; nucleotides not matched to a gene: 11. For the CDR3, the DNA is TGTGCCAGCAGCACCCGACAGGGCGGGCTGGAAAAACTGTTTTTT. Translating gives CASSTRQGGLEKLFF.

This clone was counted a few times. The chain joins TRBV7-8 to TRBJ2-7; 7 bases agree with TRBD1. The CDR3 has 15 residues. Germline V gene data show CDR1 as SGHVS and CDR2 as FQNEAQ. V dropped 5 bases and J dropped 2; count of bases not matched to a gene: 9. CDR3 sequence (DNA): TGTGCCAGCAGCCCGTTGACAGGGTATACCTACGAGCAGTACTTC. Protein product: CASSPLTGYTYEQYF.

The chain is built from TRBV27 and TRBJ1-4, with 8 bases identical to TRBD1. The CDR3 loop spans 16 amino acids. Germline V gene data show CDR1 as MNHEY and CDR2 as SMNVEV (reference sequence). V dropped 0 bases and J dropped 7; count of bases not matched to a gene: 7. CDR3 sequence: CASSLSRDRRGEKLFF. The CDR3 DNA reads TGTGCCAGCAGTTTATCGAGGGACAGGCGGGGTGAAAAACTGTTTTTT. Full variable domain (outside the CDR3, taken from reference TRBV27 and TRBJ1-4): EAQVTQNPRYLITVTGKKLTVTCSQNMNHEYMSWYRQDPGLGLRQIYYSMNVEVTDKGDVPEGYKVSRKEKRNFPLILESPSPNQTSLYFCASSLSRDRRGEKLFFGSGTQLSVL.

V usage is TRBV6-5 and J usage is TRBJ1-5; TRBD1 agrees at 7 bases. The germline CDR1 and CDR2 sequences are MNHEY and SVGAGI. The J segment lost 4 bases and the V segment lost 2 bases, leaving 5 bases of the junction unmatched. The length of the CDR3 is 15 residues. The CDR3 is CASSYLGQSNQPQHF. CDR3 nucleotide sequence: TGTGCCAGCAGTTACCTGGGACAGTCAAATCAGCCCCAGCATTTT.

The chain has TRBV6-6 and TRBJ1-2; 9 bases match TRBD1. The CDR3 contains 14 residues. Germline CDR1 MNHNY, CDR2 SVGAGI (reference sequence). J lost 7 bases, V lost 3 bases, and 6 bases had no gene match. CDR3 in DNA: TGTGCCAGCAGTTATAAACAGGGGGCTAGTGGCTACACCTTC. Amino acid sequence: CASSYKQGASGYTF.

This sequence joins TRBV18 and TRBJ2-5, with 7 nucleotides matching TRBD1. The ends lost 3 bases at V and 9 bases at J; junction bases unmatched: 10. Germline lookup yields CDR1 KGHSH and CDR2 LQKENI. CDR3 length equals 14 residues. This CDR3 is CASSPQIGTESQYF. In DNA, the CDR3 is TGTGCCAGCTCACCTCAAATCGGGACAGAATCCCAGTACTTC.

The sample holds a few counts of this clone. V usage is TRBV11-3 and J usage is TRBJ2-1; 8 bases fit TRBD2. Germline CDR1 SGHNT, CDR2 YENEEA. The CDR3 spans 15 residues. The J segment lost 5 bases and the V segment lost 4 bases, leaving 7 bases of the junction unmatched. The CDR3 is CASSSSTGGNNEQFF. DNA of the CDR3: TGTGCCAGCAGCTCGTCGACGGGGGGGAACAATGAGCAGTTCTTC. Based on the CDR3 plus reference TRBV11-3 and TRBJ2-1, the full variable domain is EAGVVQSPRYKIIEKKQPVAFWCNPISGHNTLYWYLQNLGQGPELLIRYENEEAVDDSQLPKDRFSAERLKGVDSTLKIQPAELGDSAVYLCASSSSTGGNNEQFFGPGTRLTVL.

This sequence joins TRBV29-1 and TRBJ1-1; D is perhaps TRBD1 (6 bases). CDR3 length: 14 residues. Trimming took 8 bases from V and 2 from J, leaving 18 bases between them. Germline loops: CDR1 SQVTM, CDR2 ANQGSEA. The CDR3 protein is CSPRLGTTNTEAFF. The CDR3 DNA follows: TGCAGCCCCAGATTGGGGACAACTAACACTGAAGCTTTCTTT.

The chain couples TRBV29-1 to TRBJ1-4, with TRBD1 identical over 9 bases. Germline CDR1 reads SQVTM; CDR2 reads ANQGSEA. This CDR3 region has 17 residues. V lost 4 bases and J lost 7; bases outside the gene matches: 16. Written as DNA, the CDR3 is TGCAGCGTTGGCGGACAACAGGGGGCGCCAAGTAGTGAAAAACTGTTTTTT. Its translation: CSVGGQQGAPSSEKLFF.

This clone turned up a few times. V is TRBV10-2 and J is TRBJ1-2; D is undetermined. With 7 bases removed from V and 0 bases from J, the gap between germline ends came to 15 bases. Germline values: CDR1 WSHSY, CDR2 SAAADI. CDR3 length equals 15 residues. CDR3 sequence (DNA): TGCGCCAGCAATAGCGGGGAATACTCTAACTATGGCTACACCTTC. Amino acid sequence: CASNSGEYSNYGYTF.

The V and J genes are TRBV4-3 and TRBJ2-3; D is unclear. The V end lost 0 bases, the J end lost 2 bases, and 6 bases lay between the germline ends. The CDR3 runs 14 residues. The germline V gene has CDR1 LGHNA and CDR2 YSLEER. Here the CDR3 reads CASSQDRYTDTQYF. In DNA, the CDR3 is TGCGCCAGCAGCCAAGATCGGTACACAGATACGCAGTATTTT.

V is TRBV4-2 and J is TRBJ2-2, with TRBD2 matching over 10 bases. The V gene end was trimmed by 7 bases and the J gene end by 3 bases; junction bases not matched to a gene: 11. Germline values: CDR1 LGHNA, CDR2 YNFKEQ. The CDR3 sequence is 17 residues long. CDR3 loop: CASNPGAGGPDTGELFF. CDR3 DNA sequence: TGTGCCAGCAACCCCGGAGCGGGGGGGCCGGACACCGGGGAGCTGTTTTTT.

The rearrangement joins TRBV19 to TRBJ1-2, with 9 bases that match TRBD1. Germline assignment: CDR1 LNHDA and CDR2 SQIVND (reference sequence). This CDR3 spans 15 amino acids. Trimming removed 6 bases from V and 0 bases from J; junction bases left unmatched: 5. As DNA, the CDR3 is TGTGCCAGTAGGCAGGGACAGGGACCTAACTATGGCTACACCTTC. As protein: CASRQGQGPNYGYTF.

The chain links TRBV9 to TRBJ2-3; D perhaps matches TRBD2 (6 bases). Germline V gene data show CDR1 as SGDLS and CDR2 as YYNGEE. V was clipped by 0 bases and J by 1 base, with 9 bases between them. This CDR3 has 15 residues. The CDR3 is CASSVAGGGTDTQYF. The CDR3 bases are TGTGCCAGCAGCGTAGCAGGAGGGGGCACAGATACGCAGTATTTT.

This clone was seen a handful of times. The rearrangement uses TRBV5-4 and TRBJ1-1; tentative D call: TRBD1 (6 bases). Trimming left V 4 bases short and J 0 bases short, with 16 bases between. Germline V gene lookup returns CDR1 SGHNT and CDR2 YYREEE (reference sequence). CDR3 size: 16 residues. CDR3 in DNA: TGTGCCAGCAGCCGTGGAGGGGGGGGATTGAACACTGAAGCTTTCTTT. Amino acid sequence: CASSRGGGGLNTEAFF. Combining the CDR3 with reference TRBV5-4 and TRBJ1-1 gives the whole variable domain ETGVTQSPTHLIKTRGQQVTLRCSSQSGHNTVSWYQQALGQGPQFIFQYYREEENGRGNFPPRFSGLQFPNYSSELNVNALELDDSALYLCASSRGGGGLNTEAFFGQGTRLTVV.

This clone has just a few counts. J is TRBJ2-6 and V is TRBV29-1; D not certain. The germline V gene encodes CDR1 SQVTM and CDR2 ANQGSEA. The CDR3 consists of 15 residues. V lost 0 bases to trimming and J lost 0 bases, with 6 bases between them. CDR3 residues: CSVEDQNSGANVLTF. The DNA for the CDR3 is TGCAGCGTTGAAGATCAGAACTCTGGGGCCAACGTCCTGACTTTC.

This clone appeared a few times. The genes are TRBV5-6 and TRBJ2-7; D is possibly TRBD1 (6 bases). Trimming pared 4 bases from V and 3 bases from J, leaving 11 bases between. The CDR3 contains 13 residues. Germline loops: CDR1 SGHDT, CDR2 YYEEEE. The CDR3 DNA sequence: TGTGCCAGCAGCCCGACAGGCGGCTACGAGCAGTACGTC. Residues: CASSPTGGYEQYV.

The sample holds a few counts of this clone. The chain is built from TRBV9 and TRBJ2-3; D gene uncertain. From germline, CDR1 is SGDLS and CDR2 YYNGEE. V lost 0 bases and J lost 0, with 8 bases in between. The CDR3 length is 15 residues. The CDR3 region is CASSVDGRSTDTQYF. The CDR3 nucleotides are TGTGCCAGCAGCGTAGATGGCAGAAGCACAGATACGCAGTATTTT.

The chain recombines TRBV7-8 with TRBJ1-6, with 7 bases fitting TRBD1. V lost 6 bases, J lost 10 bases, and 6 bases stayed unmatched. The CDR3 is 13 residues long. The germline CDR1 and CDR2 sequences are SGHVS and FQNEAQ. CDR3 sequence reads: CASSSTGSSPLHF. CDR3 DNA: TGTGCCAGCAGTTCGACAGGGTCCTCACCCCTCCACTTT. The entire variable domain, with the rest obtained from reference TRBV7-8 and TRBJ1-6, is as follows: GAGVSQSPRYKVAKRGQDVALRCDPISGHVSLFWYQQALGQGPEFLTYFQNEAQLDKSGLPSDRFFAERPEGSVSTLKIQRTQQEDSAVYLCASSSTGSSPLHFGNGTRLTVT.

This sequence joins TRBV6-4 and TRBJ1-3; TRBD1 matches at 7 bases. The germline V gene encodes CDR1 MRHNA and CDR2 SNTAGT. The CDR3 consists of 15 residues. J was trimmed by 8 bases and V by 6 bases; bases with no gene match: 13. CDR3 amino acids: CASSEEIGQAYTIYF. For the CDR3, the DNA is TGTGCCAGCAGCGAGGAAATAGGACAGGCGTACACCATATATTTT.